This TCR beta chain was sequenced during a study of Graves' ophthalmopathy and Graves' hyperthyroidism. Background on the study: In this cohort's terms, stable hyperthyroidism meant no ophthalmopathy by 18 months of follow-up. Study outcomes and limitations: Blood also harbored most expanded thyroid clonotypes above 0.001 frequency.

This CDR3 spans 14 amino acids. Germline CDR1 MNHEY, CDR2 SVGAGI. The V and J ends lost 6 bases and 2 bases, in that order; junction bases with no gene match: 5. Enrollment excluded any patients with other autoimmune diseases, uncontrolled infections, pregnancy or lactation. The diagnosis combined clinical symptoms, thyroxine, TRAb, thyroid ultrasound and orbital computed tomography scans. RNA served as the template for amplifying TCR beta CDR3 regions. First-round RT-PCR used HTBI primers; second-round multiplex PCR followed. MiXCR, run by TCRdb on the multiplex PCR reads, gives a single entry per CDR3 protein. The table records a few hundred thousand distinct CDR3 sequences, less than 45% of them present only once. This clonotype was observed a handful of times. The antigen is undetermined.

The TCR comes from an adult man with Graves' hyperthyroidism. What was sequenced was peripheral blood or thyroid tissue (not recorded which). The rearrangement joins TRBV6-5 to TRBJ2-7; 9 bases align to TRBD1. The CDR3 nucleotides read TGTGCCAGCAGGAACCGGGACAGGGCCTACGAGCAGTACTTC. Protein: CASRNRDRAYEQYF.